This TCR beta chain appears in the sequencing data of a study of naive and memory T cell subsets. Study-wide points: Possibly reflecting memory cells re-expressing CD45RA, a few larger clonotypes occurred in naive repertoires, especially CD8. Findings for naive and memory subsets could not be checked against ground truth.

The beta constant-region primer was an equimolar mix of two oligonucleotides covering TRBC1 and TRBC2. The cDNA 3' end received a ligated single-stranded oligonucleotide carrying the SP2 primer and a 12-nucleotide UMI. Four rounds of PCR amplified the ligated cDNA using nested alpha and beta constant-region primers plus SP2. TCRdb recomputed calls from the UMI-ligation and nested PCR reads with MiXCR, one row per CDR3 protein. The table lists under 150,000 distinct CDR3 sequences, 15% to 20% of them singletons, with approximately 0.13% in the top ten. CDR1 and CDR2 from the germline V gene are MGHRA and YSYEKL. V was clipped by 4 bases and J by 2 bases; unmatched bases: 5. This CDR3 has 15 residues. This clonotype appeared a few times. No antigen is known for it.

This chain connects TRBV4-1 to TRBJ2-5, with 9 bases aligning to TRBD2. This sequence originates from a human donor in good health. Material for sequencing was naive CD4+ T cells from blood. For the CDR3, the DNA is TGCGCCAGCAGCCTAGGACTAGCGAAACAAGAGACCCAGTACTTC. As protein: CASSLGLAKQETQYF.